The 20 T cell receptor beta chains presented below share a single source sample, sequenced in a study of blood T cell repertoires in COVID-19. This table comes from immunoSEQ multiplex PCR, and its TCRdb copy is limited to in-frame clones, with some not included. The data show about 430,000 clones, roughly 89% seen once. Sequencing was carried out using peripheral blood. Receptors originate from a man younger than 35 with COVID-19, enrolled during active disease.

The J gene is TRBJ2-3, the V gene TRBV10-2, with D tentatively TRBD2 (6 bases). This CDR3 contains 14 residues. V was cut by 5 bases and J by 0 bases, with 9 bases left in between. Germline-derived CDR1 and CDR2 are WSHSY and SAAADI. This CDR3 reads CASSLLASTDTQYF. The CDR3, as DNA: TGCGCCAGCAGTCTTCTAGCGAGCACAGATACGCAGTATTTT.

The CDR3 reads CASSMGRAGANYGYTF. The CDR3 coding sequence is TGTGCCAGTAGTATGGGGAGGGCAGGGGCTAACTATGGCTACACCTTC. The chain joins TRBV19 to TRBJ1-2; D perhaps matches TRBD1 (6 bases). The CDR3 loop spans 16 amino acids. Trimming took off 3 bases at V and 0 bases at J, with 14 bases between the two ends. Per the germline V gene, CDR1 is LNHDA and CDR2 is SQIVND (reference sequence).

J is TRBJ1-2 and V is TRBV7-8, with 9 nucleotides matching TRBD1. This CDR3 is 15 amino acids long. V shed 5 bases, J shed 4 bases, and the junction held 8 bases outside the gene matches. CDR1 is SGHVS and CDR2 is FQNEAQ in the germline V gene. CDR3 nucleotides: TGTGCCAGCAGCCCTGCCGGGACAGGGATCTATGGCTACACCTTC. Translating it yields CASSPAGTGIYGYTF.

V and J are TRBV19 and TRBJ2-2; possible D gene TRBD1, 5 bases. CDR1 and CDR2 (germline): LNHDA, SQIVND (reference sequence). CDR3 size: 13 residues. V was cut by 7 bases and J by 5 bases, with 11 bases left in between. The CDR3 loop reads CASNSGKTGELFF. CDR3 in DNA: TGTGCCAGTAATTCAGGGAAGACCGGGGAGCTGTTTTTT.

V and J are TRBV9 and TRBJ2-7; 9 bases map to TRBD1. The CDR3 contains 16 residues. Trimming took 3 bases from V and 6 from J; bases not matched to a gene: 13. From germline, CDR1 is SGDLS and CDR2 YYNGEE. The CDR3 spells CASSAPGGQGLSEQYF. CDR3 DNA: TGTGCCAGCAGCGCCCCGGGGGGACAGGGACTTAGCGAGCAGTACTTC.

V usage is TRBV7-8 and J usage is TRBJ1-2, with a possible D match to TRBD1 (6 bases). Germline V lookup: CDR1 SGHVS, CDR2 FQNEAQ. This CDR3 has 14 residues. Trimming left V 0 bases short and J 8 bases short, with 13 bases between. For the CDR3, the DNA is TGTGCCAGCAGCTTAGCGACAGGATCGCGCGGCTACACCTTC. Residues: CASSLATGSRGYTF.

This chain uses TRBV2 with TRBJ2-5; tentatively, D is TRBD2 (5 bases). This CDR3 has 14 residues. Trimming removed 6 bases at V and 3 bases at J, with 14 bases between. Per germline, CDR1 SNHLY and CDR2 FYNNEI. DNA for the CDR3: TGTGCCAGCAGGGAAAGGAGGCCCGAAGAGACCCAGTACTTC. Translated: CASRERRPEETQYF.

The chain recombines TRBV2 with TRBJ2-5; 10 bases are a match to TRBD1. Germline CDR1 reads SNHLY; CDR2 reads FYNNEI. This CDR3 comprises 14 residues. The V segment lost 7 bases and the J segment 3 bases; nucleotides outside the gene matches: 5. For the CDR3, the DNA is TGTGCCAGCAAGGCCGGGACAGGGGAAGAGACCCAGTACTTC. Amino acid sequence: CASKAGTGEETQYF.

The genes are TRBV7-8 and TRBJ2-1; D call uncertain. The V gene's germline CDR1 is SGHVS and CDR2 FQNEAQ. The CDR3 totals 14 residues. Between the trimmed V and J ends, which lost 1 base and 4 bases, there was a span of 8 bases. CDR3 DNA sequence: TGTGCCAGCAGCTTAGGGTACGAGTACAATGAGCAGTTCTTC. Protein sequence: CASSLGYEYNEQFF.

The V call is TRBV18, the J call TRBJ2-4, with D perhaps TRBD1 (5 bases). The CDR3 is 14 residues long. Between the trimmed V and J ends, which lost 1 base and 4 bases, there was a span of 8 bases. The germline gives CDR1 KGHSH, CDR2 LQKENI. The CDR3 nucleotides are TGTGCCAGCTCACCACAGGGGCTTAAAAACATTCAGTACTTC. Translated: CASSPQGLKNIQYF.

The chain joins TRBV11-2 to TRBJ2-5; 7 nucleotides agree with TRBD1. Germline V CDR1 and CDR2: SGHAT, FQNNGV. This CDR3 spans 15 amino acids. After removal of 5 bases from V and 4 bases from J, the junction contained 10 bases not matched to a gene. CDR3 nucleotides: TGTGCCAGCAGCATATATCAACAGGGGCGAGAGACCCAGTACTTC. This translates into CASSIYQQGRETQYF.

The chain is built from TRBV3-1 (or the pseudogene TRBV3-2) and TRBJ2-2; tentative D call: TRBD2 (5 bases). Germline-derived CDR1 and CDR2 are LGHDT and YNNKEL (reference sequence). This CDR3 has 13 residues. Trimming took 2 bases from V and 6 from J, leaving 7 bases between them. The CDR3 protein is CASSQTAAGELFF. The CDR3 bases are TGTGCCAGCAGCCAAACAGCGGCCGGGGAGCTGTTTTTT.

The CDR3 reads CASSPPTGGGEQYF. CDR3 DNA: TGTGCCAGCTCACCACCCACAGGGGGCGGCGAGCAGTACTTC. J is TRBJ2-7 and V is TRBV18; 9 positions match TRBD1. V was pared by 0 bases and J by 6 bases, with 3 bases of the junction left unmatched. The germline CDR1 and CDR2 sequences are KGHSH and LQKENI. CDR3 length: 14 amino acids.

This clone was detected a few times. This chain uses TRBV6-5 with TRBJ2-7; 10 bases are shared with TRBD2. The germline V gene has CDR1 MNHEY and CDR2 SVGAGI. Germline trimming cut 5 bases from V and 6 bases from J; bases unmatched to any gene: 4. CDR3 length equals 13 residues. The CDR3, as DNA: TGTGCCAGCAGTCCGGGACTAGCGACCGAGCAGTACTTC. It codes for CASSPGLATEQYF.

The V call is TRBV11-3, the J call TRBJ2-3, with TRBD1 identical over 9 bases. The CDR3 runs 15 residues. The V gene's germline CDR1 is SGHNT and CDR2 YENEEA. Germline trimming cut 5 bases from V and 0 bases from J; bases unmatched to any gene: 3. CDR3 DNA sequence: TGTGCCAGCAGCCCAGGGACAGGGAGCACAGATACGCAGTATTTT. Amino acid sequence: CASSPGTGSTDTQYF. The whole variable domain, remainder taken from reference TRBV11-3 and TRBJ2-3, is EAGVVQSPRYKIIEKKQPVAFWCNPISGHNTLYWYLQNLGQGPELLIRYENEEAVDDSQLPKDRFSAERLKGVDSTLKIQPAELGDSAVYLCASSPGTGSTDTQYFGPGTRLTVL.

The rearrangement joins TRBV18 to TRBJ2-2; D remains ambiguous. The CDR3 has 13 residues. The ends were cut back, 4 bases at V and 6 bases at J, with 9 bases in the middle. Germline CDR1 KGHSH, CDR2 LQKENI. The DNA for the CDR3 is TGTGCCAGCTCACTCCAGGTAGCCGGGGAGCTGTTTTTT. This translates into CASSLQVAGELFF.

This clone has just one count. CDR3 sequence (DNA): TGCGCCAGCAGCTTGCAGGCTGGGAACACTGAAGCTTTCTTT. This gives the protein CASSLQAGNTEAFF. This rearrangement joins TRBV5-1 to TRBJ1-1; no clear D. The length of the CDR3 is 14 residues. CDR1 SGHRS and CDR2 YFSETQ come from the germline V gene. The ends were cut back, 1 base at V and 1 base at J, with 8 bases in the middle.

The CDR3 DNA reads as TGCGCCAGCAGTGGGGACAGGGAAGAGACCCAGTACTTC. Translated, it gives CASSGDREETQYF. The genes are TRBV10-1 and TRBJ2-5, with 9 bases fitting TRBD1. Germline-derived CDR1 and CDR2 are WNHNN and SYGVQD (reference sequence). V shed 4 bases, J shed 3 bases, and the junction held 0 bases outside the gene matches. The CDR3 has 13 amino acids.

As for this clone: The sample holds other DNA sequences that translate to the same CDR3. This chain links TRBV6-5 with TRBJ2-7, with 8 bases that match TRBD1. Looked up from germline, CDR1 is MNHEY and CDR2 is SVGAGI. CDR3 length: 14 amino acids. The V and J ends lost 5 bases and 2 bases, in that order; junction bases with no gene match: 5. Here the CDR3 reads CASSRGQGTYEQYF. In DNA form, the CDR3 reads TGTGCCAGCAGTCGAGGACAGGGAACCTACGAGCAGTACTTC.

The V call is TRBV18, the J call TRBJ1-2; D unclear. The germline CDR1 and CDR2 sequences are KGHSH and LQKENI. The CDR3 is 15 amino acids. V was cut by 2 bases and J by 4 bases, with 14 bases left in between. The DNA for the CDR3 is TGTGCCAGCTCACCAGTCTCAGAGGGTACCTATGGCTACACCTTC. This sequence encodes CASSPVSEGTYGYTF.